This T cell receptor beta chain was recorded in a study of T cell changes during pregnancy in multiple sclerosis. Clones were sequenced by immunoSEQ multiplex PCR, and TCRdb holds only the in-frame ones, with some missing. This sample has about 30,000 clones, with around 89% found just once. This TCR came from a female donor in good health, enrolled as a control in a pregnancy study. The input for sequencing was CD4+ T cells from peripheral blood mononuclear cells, taken in the third trimester of pregnancy.

Here the CDR3 DNA reads TGTGCCAGCAGTTTCGGCAGGAACACAGATACGCAGTATTTT. Translating gives CASSFGRNTDTQYF. The chain employs TRBV27 and TRBJ2-3; no firm D call. V lost 3 bases to trimming and J lost 2 bases, with 9 bases between them. Germline values: CDR1 MNHEY, CDR2 SMNVEV (reference sequence). The CDR3 length is 14 residues.